What follows are 27 T cell receptor beta chains derived from one specimen sequenced in a study of blood T cells in healthy people across ages. It was with a sample-barcoded 5' primer and a J-beta primer mix that a second PCR of roughly 7 to 12 cycles was run. TCRdb reprocessed the 5' RACE reads via MiXCR and lists one record per CDR3 protein. The table lists around 1,900,000 distinct CDR3 sequences, around 40% of them singletons. Material for sequencing was blood. These receptor sequences come from a human donor in good health.

The rearrangement links TRBV7-2 to TRBJ1-1; D may be TRBD1 (6 bases). With 5 bases removed from V and 3 bases from J, the gap between germline ends came to 19 bases. From germline, CDR1 is SGHTA and CDR2 FQGNSA. The CDR3 has 16 amino acids. The CDR3 loop is CASSPRGRHWDTEAFF. The CDR3 DNA is TGTGCCAGCAGCCCCAGGGGTAGGCATTGGGACACTGAAGCTTTCTTT.

To note about this clonotype: A read error may be the cause here, since a much bigger clone is one base away. The chain has TRBV20-1 and TRBJ2-4; 7 nucleotides agree with TRBD1. The CDR3 covers 13 residues. Germline CDR1 DFQATT, CDR2 SNEGSKA (reference sequence). The CDR3 nucleotides read TGCATCGCACTGATGACAGGGAAAAACATTCAGTACTTC. It specifies CIALMTGKNIQYF.

This clonotype was observed a few times. V and J are TRBV5-1 and TRBJ2-1; TRBD1 might be the D (6 bases). The CDR3 is 14 amino acids. Germline V CDR1 and CDR2: SGHRS, YFSETQ. V was clipped by 7 bases and J by 3 bases, with 14 bases between them. The CDR3 spells CASERGGLYNEQFF. DNA for the CDR3: TGCGCCAGCGAGAGAGGGGGTCTCTACAATGAGCAGTTCTTC.

This clonotype came up a few times. This sequence joins TRBV5-5 and TRBJ1-2, with D unresolved. Germline CDR1 reads SGHKS; CDR2 reads YYEKEE (reference sequence). The V and J ends lost 0 bases and 6 bases respectively, with 12 bases between them. The length of the CDR3 is 14 residues. CDR3 sequence reads: CASSLAGFGNGYTF. The CDR3, as DNA: TGTGCCAGCAGCTTGGCGGGGTTTGGCAATGGCTACACCTTC.

V usage is TRBV5-1 and J usage is TRBJ2-6, with D unresolved. The CDR3 is made up of 16 amino acids. Trimming stripped 0 bases from V and 1 base from J, with 8 bases between. Germline values: CDR1 SGHRS, CDR2 YFSETQ. The CDR3 region is CASSLESVSGANVLTF. CDR3 DNA: TGCGCCAGCAGCTTGGAATCGGTATCTGGGGCCAACGTCCTGACTTTC.

The chain combines TRBV2 with TRBJ2-7; no reliable D call. Trimming removed 7 bases at V and 3 bases at J, with 16 bases between. Germline V lookup: CDR1 SNHLY, CDR2 FYNNEI. The CDR3 covers 14 residues. The CDR3 protein is CASTFGRDGYEQYF. In nucleotides, the CDR3 is TGTGCCAGCACCTTCGGCCGAGACGGCTACGAGCAGTACTTC.

This clonotype showed up just a few times. The chain is built from TRBV24-1 and TRBJ2-7; 7 bases map to TRBD1. V shed 3 bases and J 7 bases; nucleotides not matched to a gene: 11. The length of the CDR3 is 15 residues. CDR1 is KGHDR and CDR2 is SFDVKD in the germline V gene. CDR3 sequence: CATSDPSTGLGEQYF. The CDR3 bases are TGTGCCACCAGTGATCCCTCGACAGGGCTTGGGGAGCAGTACTTC.

This clonotype was detected a few times. Mismatch with germline at one junction end may stem from a read error. This sequence joins TRBV4-1 and TRBJ2-7; a possible D gene is TRBD1 (6 bases). CDR1 and CDR2 (germline): MGHRA, YSYEKL. The CDR3 is 14 amino acids. The CDR3: CAGSQEFQGYEQYF. The CDR3 bases are TGCGCCGGCAGCCAAGAGTTCCAGGGGTACGAGCAGTACTTC.

The chain recombines TRBV4-2 with TRBJ2-4, with a possible D match to TRBD1 (5 bases). TRBJ2-7 explains the end of the DNA better; the J call may be wrong. This CDR3 is built from 18 residues. CDR1 and CDR2 from the germline V gene are LGHNA and YNFKEQ. The chain's CDR3 is CASSQDRLGQGTLDEQYF. The CDR3 nucleotides read TGTGCCAGCAGCCAAGATCGGTTAGGGCAGGGAACATTGGACGAGCAGTACTTC.

The chain carries TRBV7-2 and TRBJ2-1; TRBD2 matches 9 bases. The CDR3 consists of 17 residues. With V trimmed by 5 bases and J by 0 bases, 8 bases remained unmatched. Germline CDR1 and CDR2: SGHTA and FQGNSA. The CDR3 nucleotides are TGTGCCAGCAGCCGCCCCGTAGCGGGGGACTCCTACAATGAGCAGTTCTTC. This sequence encodes CASSRPVAGDSYNEQFF.

This clonotype was observed a handful of times. The rearrangement joins TRBV4-2 to TRBJ2-6; 12 bases map to TRBD1. The CDR3 covers 17 residues. The germline V gene encodes CDR1 LGHNA and CDR2 YNFKEQ. The V gene end was trimmed by 5 bases and the J gene end by 4 bases; junction bases not matched to a gene: 6. The CDR3 is CASSWGTGGSGANVLTF. The CDR3 DNA is TGTGCCAGCAGCTGGGGGACAGGGGGCTCCGGGGCCAACGTCCTGACTTTC.

In DNA form, the CDR3 reads TGTGCCAGCAGTTACTCGTACCCCGGGGGCACTGAAGCTTTCTTT. Protein: CASSYSYPGGTEAFF. This sequence joins TRBV6-5 and TRBJ1-1; D perhaps matches TRBD1 (5 bases). The CDR3 is 15 amino acids. Trimming cost V 0 bases and J 4 bases, with 12 bases left between them. Looked up from germline, CDR1 is MNHEY and CDR2 is SVGAGI.

The chain couples TRBV4-2 to TRBJ2-1; 8 positions match TRBD2. Germline V gene data show CDR1 as LGHNA and CDR2 as YNFKEQ. The CDR3 runs to 15 residues. V shed 4 bases, J shed 4 bases, and the junction held 6 bases outside the gene matches. CDR3 coding DNA: TGTGCCAGCAGCCGCGCTAGCGGGCGTTACAATGAGCAGTTCTTC. Encoded protein: CASSRASGRYNEQFF.

The table lists this clonotype with many counts. This sequence joins TRBV4-2 and TRBJ2-1, with D possibly matching TRBD2 (7 bases). The V gene lost 0 bases and the J gene lost 4 bases, with 13 bases spanning the gap. Germline CDR1 reads LGHNA; CDR2 reads YNFKEQ. The CDR3 sequence is 16 residues long. The CDR3 DNA reads TGTGCCAGCAGCCAAGATCCGAGGGGGGGGTACAATGAGCAGTTCTTC. Protein sequence: CASSQDPRGGYNEQFF.

The chain's CDR3 is CASRRLGHQETQYF. The CDR3 coding sequence is TGTGCCAGCAGGAGACTAGGCCACCAAGAGACCCAGTACTTC. This rearrangement joins TRBV12-3 or TRBV12-4 to TRBJ2-5; perhaps TRBD2 as D (6 bases). Deletions cut 6 bases from V and 0 bases from J, with 11 bases between. This CDR3 is 14 amino acids long.

The table lists this clonotype with a count of one. The chain carries TRBV5-1 and TRBJ2-2, with 9 bases matching TRBD1. Looked up from germline, CDR1 is SGHRS and CDR2 is YFSETQ. V was pared by 0 bases and J by 5 bases, with 5 bases of the junction left unmatched. The CDR3 totals 16 residues. CDR3 residues: CASSLAETGGTGELFF. CDR3 bases: TGCGCCAGCAGCTTGGCCGAGACAGGGGGGACCGGGGAGCTGTTTTTT.

This clonotype has just a few counts. V is TRBV10-3 and J is TRBJ2-1; no firm D call. Trimming shortened V by 0 bases and J by 6 bases, and 15 bases separated the two germline ends. The CDR3 is made up of 16 amino acids. The germline V gene has CDR1 ENHRY and CDR2 SYGVKD. The CDR3 reads CAISESLINPLNEQFF. In DNA form, the CDR3 reads TGTGCCATCAGTGAGTCGCTCATAAACCCTCTCAATGAGCAGTTCTTC.

This clonotype was recorded a few times. This chain connects TRBV9 to TRBJ2-7; TRBD1 matches 8 bases. V lost 4 bases, J lost 0 bases, and 6 bases stayed unmatched. CDR3 length: 15 amino acids. The germline gives CDR1 SGDLS, CDR2 YYNGEE. Here the CDR3 reads CASSQQGAISYEQYF. As DNA, the CDR3 is TGTGCCAGCAGCCAGCAGGGGGCCATCTCCTACGAGCAGTACTTC.

The chain is built from TRBV7-3 and TRBJ2-3; 7 nucleotides line up with TRBD2. J gave up 6 bases and V 5 bases, and 11 bases lay outside the gene matches. The CDR3 is 15 amino acids. CDR1 is SGHTA, CDR2 FQGTGA, per germline. The CDR3 spells CASSLGGIVADTQYF. CDR3 bases: TGTGCCAGCAGCCTGGGAGGGATAGTAGCTGATACGCAGTATTTT.

This clonotype turned up a few times. V usage is TRBV4-2 and J usage is TRBJ1-5; possibly TRBD1 for D (6 bases). Trimming left V 2 bases short and J 3 bases short, with 11 bases between. Germline V gene lookup returns CDR1 LGHNA and CDR2 YNFKEQ. This CDR3 contains 15 residues. Written as DNA, the CDR3 is TGTGCCAGCAGCCAACTAGGACAGCTCAATCAGCCCCAGCATTTT. It codes for CASSQLGQLNQPQHF.

The rearrangement links TRBV24-1 to TRBJ1-6; weak D call: TRBD1 (5 bases). This CDR3 is built from 14 residues. Between the trimmed V and J ends, which lost 7 bases and 15 bases, there was a span of 21 bases. Germline V gene sequence: CDR1 KGHDR, CDR2 SFDVKD. CDR3 residues: CATSPGGDPPLLHF. The CDR3 region has the DNA TGTGCCACCAGCCCGGGGGGGGATCCGCCGCTCCTCCACTTT.

The chain is built from TRBV10-3 and TRBJ2-1, with TRBD2 matching 11 bases. The junction had 4 bases not matched to a gene; V was cut back by 2 bases and J by 10 bases. This CDR3 is built from 14 residues. CDR1 and CDR2 (germline): ENHRY, SYGVKD. The CDR3 bases are TGTGCCATCAGTGAGAATAGCGGGGGGGCCGAGCAGTTCTTC. As protein: CAISENSGGAEQFF.

This clonotype has a handful of counts. The J gene is TRBJ1-2, the V gene TRBV12-3 or TRBV12-4, with TRBD1 matching 7 bases. J lost 8 bases, V lost 5 bases, and 8 bases had no gene match. This CDR3 comprises 13 residues. CDR3 protein: CASSEDRRRGYTF. As DNA, the CDR3 is TGTGCCAGCAGTGAGGACAGGCGGAGGGGCTACACCTTC.

In its sample, this clonotype was seen a few times. The V call is TRBV28, the J call TRBJ2-7, with 10 bases aligning to TRBD1. This CDR3 is built from 15 residues. Trimming removed 2 bases from V and 7 bases from J; junction bases left unmatched: 8. Germline V gene lookup returns CDR1 MDHEN and CDR2 SYDVKM. CDR3 sequence reads: CASSLEGQGLSEQYF. The DNA of the CDR3 is TGTGCCAGCAGTTTAGAGGGACAGGGGCTGAGTGAGCAGTACTTC.

CDR3 sequence: CSVEVERANGYTF. The CDR3 DNA is TGCAGCGTTGAAGTAGAAAGAGCAAATGGCTACACCTTC. The chain couples TRBV29-1 to TRBJ1-2; D uncertain. This CDR3 contains 13 residues. CDR1 is SQVTM, CDR2 ANQGSEA, per germline. V lost 1 base and J 6 bases, leaving 12 bases between the germline ends.

The rearrangement joins TRBV7-9 to TRBJ2-7; perhaps TRBD1 as D (6 bases). The ends were cut back, 6 bases at V and 4 bases at J, with 19 bases in the middle. Germline V gives CDR1 SEHNR, CDR2 FQNEAQ (reference sequence). There are 15 residues in the CDR3. The CDR3 sequence: CASSSNGQGSYEQYF. DNA of the CDR3: TGTGCCAGCAGTTCTAATGGGCAGGGGTCTTACGAGCAGTACTTC.

This clonotype was detected ten times or more. The rearrangement links TRBV7-9 to TRBJ1-2, with D possibly matching TRBD1 (5 bases). Germline assignment: CDR1 SEHNR and CDR2 FQNEAQ (reference sequence). The CDR3 extends over 16 amino acids. V gave up 1 base and J gave up 1 base, with 13 bases separating them. This CDR3 reads CASSLEGGASNYGYTF. For the CDR3, the DNA is TGTGCCAGCAGCTTAGAAGGAGGGGCGAGTAACTATGGCTACACCTTC.